This paragraph covers one T cell receptor beta chain sequence. Unmatched junction bases numbered 1, after V lost 3 bases and J lost 2 bases. The CDR3 length is 13 residues. Germline V gene lookup returns CDR1 SEHNR and CDR2 FQNEAQ (reference sequence). The data belong to a study of technical replicates of blood from a handful of donors. TCRdb's copy holds only in-frame clones and misses some; the assay was immunoSEQ multiplex PCR. The data hold 60,000 to 90,000 clones, with almost 98% observed a single time. The chain has TRBV7-9 and TRBJ2-7, with 7 bases that match TRBD1. Material: T cells isolated from PBMCs. The origin of this receptor is a human donor in good health. The CDR3 DNA sequence: TGTGCCAGCAGCTTCGACAGGGCCTACGAGCAGTACTTC. The encoded protein is CASSFDRAYEQYF.